The 8 T cell receptor beta chains given below trace back to one sample, sequenced in a study of T-cell memory formation after mild COVID-19. Each CDR3 protein gets one entry after TCRdb re-called the 5' RACE reads with MiXCR. The repertoire has 350,000 to 550,000 distinct CDR3 sequences, roughly 18% of them found once; the top ten carry around a fifth. The sequenced sample consisted of PBMCs or a T cell subset sorted from them (not recorded which). Receptors were obtained from a man aged 18 to 29 who had mild COVID-19 (a few samples of this study predate the infection). Cell type and time point are not known.

In its sample, this clonotype was seen a few times. This sequence joins TRBV6-2 or TRBV6-3 and TRBJ2-3; D is unresolved. Trimming removed 0 bases at V and 0 bases at J, with 7 bases between. The germline gives CDR1 MNHEY, CDR2 SVGEGT. This CDR3 region has 15 residues. The CDR3 DNA sequence: TGTGCCAGCAGTTACTCCCTTGTGAGCACAGATACGCAGTATTTT. Translated: CASSYSLVSTDTQYF.

This clonotype was recorded only once. The gene calls are TRBV19 and TRBJ1-5; a weak D match, TRBD1 (5 bases). The CDR3 is 15 residues long. Deletions cut 3 bases from V and 7 bases from J, with 16 bases between. The germline CDR1 and CDR2 sequences are LNHDA and SQIVND (reference sequence). The CDR3 spells CASSIQGETYQPQHF. For the CDR3, the DNA is TGTGCCAGTAGTATCCAGGGTGAGACCTACCAGCCCCAGCATTTT.

The rearrangement links TRBV7-3 to TRBJ2-1, with 13 bases that match TRBD2. Germline loops: CDR1 SGHTA, CDR2 FQGTGA. V was clipped by 5 bases and J by 0 bases; unmatched bases: 13. The CDR3 sequence is 20 residues long. The CDR3 DNA is TGTGCCAGCAGCCCCCGGGGGACTAGCGGGGCCCCGAGCTCCTACAATGAGCAGTTCTTC. It translates to CASSPRGTSGAPSSYNEQFF.

The V and J genes are TRBV29-1 and TRBJ1-1; D perhaps matches TRBD1 (6 bases). The CDR3 has 14 residues. Germline loops: CDR1 SQVTM, CDR2 ANQGSEA. V was cut by 7 bases and J by 8 bases, with 23 bases left in between. The chain's CDR3 is CSAEGGRKGSEAFF. The CDR3 DNA reads TGCAGCGCCGAGGGGGGGAGGAAGGGCAGCGAAGCTTTCTTT.

V and J are TRBV20-1 and TRBJ2-7, with D possibly TRBD1 on 5 matching bases. Looked up from germline, CDR1 is DFQATT and CDR2 is SNEGSKA (reference sequence). CDR3 size: 14 residues. The V end was cut by 3 bases, the J end by 0 bases, with 12 bases between. This chain's CDR3 is CSASQGPSSYEQYF. The DNA for the CDR3 is TGCAGTGCTAGCCAGGGCCCCTCCTCCTACGAGCAGTACTTC.

This clonotype occurred a few times. The J gene is TRBJ2-7, the V gene TRBV29-1; D gene uncertain. This CDR3 has 14 residues. Looked up from germline, CDR1 is SQVTM and CDR2 is ANQGSEA. V gave up 4 bases and J gave up 0 bases, with 13 bases separating them. The CDR3 sequence: CSVAFYGPSYEQYF. The DNA for the CDR3 is TGCAGCGTTGCATTCTACGGACCCTCCTACGAGCAGTACTTC.

The chain is built from TRBV10-3 and TRBJ1-6; no definite D call. Trimming removed 3 bases at V and 5 bases at J, with 14 bases between. Germline CDR1 and CDR2: ENHRY and SYGVKD. This CDR3 comprises 16 residues. CDR3 sequence reads: CAISEFLQPNNSPLHF. CDR3 bases: TGTGCCATCAGTGAATTCCTGCAGCCCAATAATTCACCCCTCCACTTT.

This clonotype was observed a few times. The rearrangement uses TRBV6-6 and TRBJ1-4; 7 bases line up with TRBD1. CDR3 length: 12 amino acids. The J segment lost 12 bases and the V segment lost 8 bases, leaving 9 bases of the junction unmatched. Looked up from germline, CDR1 is MNHNY and CDR2 is SVGAGI (reference sequence). Here the CDR3 reads CASGLPDRELFF. The CDR3 bases are TGTGCCAGCGGACTACCAGACAGGGAACTGTTTTTT.